This T cell receptor beta chain was documented in a study of T cell changes during pregnancy in multiple sclerosis. TCRdb's copy holds only in-frame clones and misses some; the assay was immunoSEQ multiplex PCR. The sample includes under 80,000 clones, about 90% of them seen just once. This sequence originates from a female donor with multiple sclerosis, enrolled in a pregnancy study. Sequences were derived from CD4+ T cells from peripheral blood mononuclear cells, sampled in the second trimester of pregnancy.

CDR3 nucleotide sequence: TGTGCCAGCAGCCCCCACTCTGGAAACACCATATATTTT. Encoded protein: CASSPHSGNTIYF. The V gene is TRBV9, the J gene TRBJ1-3; D unresolved. Trimming removed 4 bases at V and 0 bases at J, with 5 bases between. Germline V gene lookup returns CDR1 SGDLS and CDR2 YYNGEE. The CDR3 runs to 13 residues.